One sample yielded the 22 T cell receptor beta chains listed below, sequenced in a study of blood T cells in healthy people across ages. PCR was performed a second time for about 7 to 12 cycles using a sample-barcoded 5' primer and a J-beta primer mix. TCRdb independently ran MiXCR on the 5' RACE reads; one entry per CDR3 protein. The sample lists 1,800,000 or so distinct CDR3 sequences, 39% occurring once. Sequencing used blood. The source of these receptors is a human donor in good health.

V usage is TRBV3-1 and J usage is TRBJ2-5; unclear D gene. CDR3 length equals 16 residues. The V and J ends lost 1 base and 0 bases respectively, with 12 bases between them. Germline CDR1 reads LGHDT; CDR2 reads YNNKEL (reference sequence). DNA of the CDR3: TGTGCCAGCAGCCAAGTAGTAGCCTCGTACCAAGAGACCCAGTACTTC. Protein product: CASSQVVASYQETQYF.

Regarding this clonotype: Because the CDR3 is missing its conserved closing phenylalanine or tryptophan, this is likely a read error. CDR3 coding DNA: TGTGCCAGCAGCTTGGGGGTCGGGGTCGGTGAGCAGTACTTA. Translated: CASSLGVGVGEQYL. This sequence joins TRBV5-4 and TRBJ2-7; tentatively, D is TRBD2 (5 bases). Per germline, CDR1 SGHNT and CDR2 YYREEE (reference sequence). The CDR3 loop spans 14 amino acids. Trimming removed 0 bases at V and 7 bases at J, with 14 bases between.

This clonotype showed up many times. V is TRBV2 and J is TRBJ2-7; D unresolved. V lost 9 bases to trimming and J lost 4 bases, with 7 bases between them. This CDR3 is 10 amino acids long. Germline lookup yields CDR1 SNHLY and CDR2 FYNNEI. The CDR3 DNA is TGTGCCAGTAGGGTGTACGAGCAGTACTTC. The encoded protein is CASRVYEQYF.

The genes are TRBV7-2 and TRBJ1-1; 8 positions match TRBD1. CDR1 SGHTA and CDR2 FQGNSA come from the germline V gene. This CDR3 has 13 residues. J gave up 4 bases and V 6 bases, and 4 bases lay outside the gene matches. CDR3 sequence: CASRSGGVTEAFF. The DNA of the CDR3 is TGTGCCAGCAGATCAGGGGGCGTCACTGAAGCTTTCTTT.

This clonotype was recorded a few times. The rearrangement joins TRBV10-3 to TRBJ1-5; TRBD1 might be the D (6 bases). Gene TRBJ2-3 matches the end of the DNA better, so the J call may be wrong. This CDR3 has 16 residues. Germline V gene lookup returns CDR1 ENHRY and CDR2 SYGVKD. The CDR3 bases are TGTGCCATCAGTGAGTCCAGGGGCGGGCAAACAGATACGCAGTATTTT. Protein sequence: CAISESRGGQTDTQYF.

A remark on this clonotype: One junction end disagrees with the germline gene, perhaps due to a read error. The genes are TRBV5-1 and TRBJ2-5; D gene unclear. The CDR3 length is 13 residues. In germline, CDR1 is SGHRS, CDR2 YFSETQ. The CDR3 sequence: CASSLGLQGTQYF. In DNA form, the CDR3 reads TGCGCCAGCAGCTTGGGCCTACAAGGGACCCAGTACTTC. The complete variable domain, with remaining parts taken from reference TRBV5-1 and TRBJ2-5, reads KAGVTQTPRYLIKTRGQQVTLSCSPISGHRSVSWYQQTPGQGLQFLFEYFSETQRNKGNFPGRFSGRQFSNSRSEMNVSTLELGDSALYLCASSLGLQGTQYFGPGTRLLVL.

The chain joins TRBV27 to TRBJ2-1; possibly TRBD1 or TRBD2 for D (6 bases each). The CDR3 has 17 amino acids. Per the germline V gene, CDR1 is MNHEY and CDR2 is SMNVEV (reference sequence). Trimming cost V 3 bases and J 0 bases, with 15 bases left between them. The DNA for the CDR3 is TGTGCCAGCAGTTTCGGGGGCGGGACCGGCTCCTACAATGAGCAGTTCTTC. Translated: CASSFGGGTGSYNEQFF.

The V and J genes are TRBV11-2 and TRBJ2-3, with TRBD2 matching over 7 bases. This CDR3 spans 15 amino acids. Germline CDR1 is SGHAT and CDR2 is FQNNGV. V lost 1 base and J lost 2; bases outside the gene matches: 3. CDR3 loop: CASSLASGLTDTQYF. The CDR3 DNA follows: TGTGCCAGCAGCTTAGCTAGCGGACTCACAGATACGCAGTATTTT.

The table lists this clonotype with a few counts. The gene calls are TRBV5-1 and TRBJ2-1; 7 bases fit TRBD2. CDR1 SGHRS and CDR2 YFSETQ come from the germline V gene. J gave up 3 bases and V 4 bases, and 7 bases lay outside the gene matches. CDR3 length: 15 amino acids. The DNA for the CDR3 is TGCGCCAGCAGCCCCCGTGGGGGGGACTACAATGAGCAGTTCTTC. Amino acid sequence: CASSPRGGDYNEQFF.

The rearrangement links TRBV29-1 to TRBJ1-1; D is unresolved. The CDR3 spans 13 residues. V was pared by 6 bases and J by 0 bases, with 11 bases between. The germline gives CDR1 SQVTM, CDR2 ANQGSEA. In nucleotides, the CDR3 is TGCAGCGTCGTGACATATATGAACACTGAAGCTTTCTTT. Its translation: CSVVTYMNTEAFF. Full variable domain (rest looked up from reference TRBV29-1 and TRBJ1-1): SAVISQKPSRDICQRGTSLTIQCQVDSQVTMMFWYRQQPGQSLTLIATANQGSEATYESGFVIDKFPISRPNLTFSTLTVSNMSPEDSSIYLCSVVTYMNTEAFFGQGTRLTVV.

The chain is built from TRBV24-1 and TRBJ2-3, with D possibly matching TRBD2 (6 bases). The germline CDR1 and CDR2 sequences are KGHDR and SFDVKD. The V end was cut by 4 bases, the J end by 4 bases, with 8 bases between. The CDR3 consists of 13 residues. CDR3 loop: CATSEGGADTQYF. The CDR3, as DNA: TGTGCCACCAGTGAAGGAGGGGCAGATACGCAGTATTTT.

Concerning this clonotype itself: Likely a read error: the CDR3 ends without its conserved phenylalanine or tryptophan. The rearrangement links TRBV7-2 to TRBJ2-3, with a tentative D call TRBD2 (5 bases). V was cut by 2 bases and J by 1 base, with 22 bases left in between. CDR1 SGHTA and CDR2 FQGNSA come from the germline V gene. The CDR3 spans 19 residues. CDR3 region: CASSLWRWAETSRTDTQYL. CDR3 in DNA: TGTGCCAGCAGCTTATGGAGGTGGGCGGAAACTTCCCGCACAGATACGCAGTATCTT.

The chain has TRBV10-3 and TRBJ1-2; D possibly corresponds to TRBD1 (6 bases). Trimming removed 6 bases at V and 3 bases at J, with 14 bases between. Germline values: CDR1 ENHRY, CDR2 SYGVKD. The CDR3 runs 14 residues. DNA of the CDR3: TGTGCCATCAGCCCACAGGGCGGAGACTATGGCTACACCTTC. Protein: CAISPQGGDYGYTF.

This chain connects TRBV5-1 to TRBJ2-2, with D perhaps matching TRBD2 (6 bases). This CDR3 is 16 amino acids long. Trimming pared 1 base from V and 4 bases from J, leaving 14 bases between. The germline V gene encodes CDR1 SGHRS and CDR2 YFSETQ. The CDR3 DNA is TGCGCCAGCAGCTTGCGGGAGACCTCGGGCACCGGGGAGCTGTTTTTT. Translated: CASSLRETSGTGELFF.

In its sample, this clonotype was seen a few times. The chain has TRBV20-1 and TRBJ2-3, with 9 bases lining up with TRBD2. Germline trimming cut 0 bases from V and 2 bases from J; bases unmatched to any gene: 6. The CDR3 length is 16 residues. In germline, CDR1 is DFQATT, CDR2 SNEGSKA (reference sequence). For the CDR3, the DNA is TGCAGTGCTAGAGATCTCCGGACTAGCGCCACAGATACGCAGTATTTT. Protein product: CSARDLRTSATDTQYF.

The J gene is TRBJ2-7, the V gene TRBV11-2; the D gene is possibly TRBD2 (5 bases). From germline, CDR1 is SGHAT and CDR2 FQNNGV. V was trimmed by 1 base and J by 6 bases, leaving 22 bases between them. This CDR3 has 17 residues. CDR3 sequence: CASSLASMGSLYREQYF. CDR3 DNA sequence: TGTGCCAGCAGCTTAGCCTCCATGGGGAGCCTATATCGCGAGCAGTACTTC.

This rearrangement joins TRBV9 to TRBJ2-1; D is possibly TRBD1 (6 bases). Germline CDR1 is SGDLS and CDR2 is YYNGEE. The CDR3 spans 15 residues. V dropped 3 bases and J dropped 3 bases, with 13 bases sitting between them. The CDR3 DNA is TGTGCCAGCAGCGGGTACAAGGGGGTCTACAATGAGCAGTTCTTC. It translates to CASSGYKGVYNEQFF.

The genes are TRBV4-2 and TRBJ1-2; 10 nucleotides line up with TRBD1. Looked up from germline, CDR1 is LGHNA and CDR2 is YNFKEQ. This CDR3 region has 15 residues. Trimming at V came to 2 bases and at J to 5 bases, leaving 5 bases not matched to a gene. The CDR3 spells CASSQPGDRGYGYTF. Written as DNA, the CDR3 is TGTGCCAGCAGCCAACCAGGGGACAGGGGTTATGGCTACACCTTC.

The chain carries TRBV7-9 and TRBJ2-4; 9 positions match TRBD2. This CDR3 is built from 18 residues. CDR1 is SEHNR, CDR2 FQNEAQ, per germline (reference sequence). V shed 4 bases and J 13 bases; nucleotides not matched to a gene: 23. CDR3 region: CASSSPSGASYSYNEQYF. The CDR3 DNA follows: TGTGCCAGCAGCTCTCCTAGCGGGGCTTCCTACTCCTACAATGAGCAGTACTTC.

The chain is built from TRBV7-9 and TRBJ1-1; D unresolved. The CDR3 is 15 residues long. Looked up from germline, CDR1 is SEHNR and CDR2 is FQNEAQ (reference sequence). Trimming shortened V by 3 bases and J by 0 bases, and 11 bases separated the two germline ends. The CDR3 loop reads CASSFKQPVNTEAFF. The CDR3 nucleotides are TGTGCCAGCAGCTTTAAACAGCCAGTGAACACTGAAGCTTTCTTT.

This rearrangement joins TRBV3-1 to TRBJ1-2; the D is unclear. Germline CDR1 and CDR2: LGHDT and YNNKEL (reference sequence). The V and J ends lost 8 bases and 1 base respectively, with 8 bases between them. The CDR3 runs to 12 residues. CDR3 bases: TGTGCCAGCGGTCGGAGTAACTATGGCTACACCTTC. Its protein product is CASGRSNYGYTF.

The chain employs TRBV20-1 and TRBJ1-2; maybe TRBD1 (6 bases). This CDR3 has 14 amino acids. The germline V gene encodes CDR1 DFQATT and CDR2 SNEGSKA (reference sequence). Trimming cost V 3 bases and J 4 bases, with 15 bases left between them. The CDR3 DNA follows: TGCAGTGCTAGTGGCAGGGGAGTTGGCTATGGCTACACCTTC. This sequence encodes CSASGRGVGYGYTF.